This TCR beta chain is from a study of a mutant IDH1 vaccine in newly diagnosed glioma (dated by TCRdb to the early 2020s). Broadly, across the study: Across visits V03 through V10, patients got a total of eight vaccinations, given in weeks 1, 3, 5, 7, 11, 15, 19 and 23. Peripheral blood was drawn at six visits: V03 (baseline), V05, V07, V10, V12 and V13. The approximately 32 treated patients were 62.5% male and roughly 40% female, with a mean age of approximately 40 years. Longitudinal TCRB deep sequencing was performed for about 25 treated patients wherever samples were available for exploratory analyses. Vaccination started 4-6 weeks after radiotherapy alone, or was given together with temozolomide cycles in the groups whose treatment included chemotherapy. Prior to enrollment, standard therapy consisting of radiotherapy alone, temozolomide alone, or radiochemotherapy with temozolomide had been administered to patients, with the combination being received by most patients. Results and caveats for the whole study, not just this receptor: The authors stated that sample limitations prevented analyses of patient blood samples from being reproduced. Selection of PBMC samples for TCRB deep sequencing was based on availability. Across multiple MHC alleles, vaccine-induced immune responses were seen in more than 90% of patients. Pseudoprogression appeared unrelated to alterations in the top peripheral T cell clonotypes detected by TCRB sequencing.

This specimen's time point label, per the study, means: week 23, last vaccination. Each vaccine dose was 300 ug of a 20-mer mutant IDH1 peptide in Montanide, given subcutaneously with topical imiquimod. The donors had newly diagnosed IDH1-mutant astrocytomas of WHO grade 3 or 4 that showed loss of nuclear ATRX. The samples were drawn from NOA16, a multicentre, single-arm, open-label phase I trial in Germany that tested a mutant IDH1 peptide vaccine in humans for the first time. Genomic DNA for TCRB sequencing was isolated from EDTA blood with the DNeasy Blood and Tissue Kit. With regard to this clone: Its antigen remains undetermined. It has no much larger one-base neighbor in the sample; base qualities were not kept. The identical CDR3 is also encoded by other nucleotide sequences in the sample.

V was cut back by 1 base and J by 14 bases, leaving a gap of 11 bases between them. CDR1 and CDR2, per the germline V gene (reference sequence), are LNHDA and SQIVND. Including cysteine and phenylalanine, the CDR3 has 12 amino acids. CDR3 DNA is the only sequence kept; it has 36 bases, read in frame from the first base. The library was generated by the immunoSEQ multiplex PCR assay. Rearranged TCR beta chain sequences were amplified using the hsTCRB Kit according to the manufacturer's protocol. TCRB libraries were sequenced on an Illumina MiSeq. For the original study's pipeline: The kit vendor's proprietary platform handled demultiplexing, trimming and gene mapping. Entries here come from immuneACCESS through TCRdb and include only in-frame sequences with V and J called. Some clones fail to appear in such tables; in the studies checked, an unresolved V gene covers under half of the shortfall, and the cause of the remainder is unknown. That table furnishes V, J and clone size, whereas the DNA furnished D and trimming. Present in this sample are just over 80,000 clones, over 75% of which were seen just once. 2.2% of the sample goes to the ten largest clones.

This TCR was sampled from a man aged 30-40 years with glioma. Some clones in this sample may be carry-over from other donors' samples. This sequence uses TRBV19 and TRBJ1-4; the D gene is perhaps TRBD1, from 5 matching bases. The sequencing here drew on PBMCs, taken from a glioma patient whose treatment included an IDH1 peptide vaccine. The DNA is TGTGCCAGTAGTATAGTTGAGGGGAAGCTGTTTTTT. It translates to CASSIVEGKLFF.